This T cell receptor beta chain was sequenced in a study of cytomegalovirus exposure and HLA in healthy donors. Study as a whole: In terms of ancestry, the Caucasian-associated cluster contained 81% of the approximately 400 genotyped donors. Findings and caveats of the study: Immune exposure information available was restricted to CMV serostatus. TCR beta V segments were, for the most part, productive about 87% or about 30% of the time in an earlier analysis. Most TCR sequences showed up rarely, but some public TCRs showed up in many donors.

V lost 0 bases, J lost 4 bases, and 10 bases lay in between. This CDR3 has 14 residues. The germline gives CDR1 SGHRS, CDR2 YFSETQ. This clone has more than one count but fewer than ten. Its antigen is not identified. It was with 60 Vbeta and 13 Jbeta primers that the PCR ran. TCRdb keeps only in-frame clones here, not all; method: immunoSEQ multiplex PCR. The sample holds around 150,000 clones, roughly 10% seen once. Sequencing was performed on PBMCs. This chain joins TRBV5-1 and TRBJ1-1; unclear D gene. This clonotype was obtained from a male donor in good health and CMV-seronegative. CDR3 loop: CASSLGTGATEAFF. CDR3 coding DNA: TGCGCCAGCAGCTTGGGAACGGGTGCCACTGAAGCTTTCTTT.